Listed below are T cell receptor beta chains from one sample, sequenced in a study of blood T cell repertoires in COVID-19. Libraries were prepared by immunoSEQ multiplex PCR; TCRdb keeps only in-frame clonotypes and omits some of them. This table has fewer than 400,000 clones, under 90% appearing once. The sample was PBMCs or T cells enriched from blood (not recorded which). These receptors were taken from a man younger than 45 who had recovered from COVID-19. Each CDR3 is given with its conserved first and last residue. A D gene is named only where the DNA matches it firmly. Clone size is stated in some rows and not others, as once, few, many or a class when expanded.

v_gene: TRBV30; j_gene: TRBJ1-2; d_gene: .; abundance: .; CDR3aa: CAWSVGTGQGYTF; CDR3nt: TGTGCCTGGAGTGTAGGTACAGGGCAGGGCTACACCTTC
v_gene: TRBV27; j_gene: TRBJ1-1; d_gene: .; abundance: .; CDR3aa: CASSLFGAEAFF; CDR3nt: TGTGCCAGCAGTTTATTCGGGGCTGAAGCTTTCTTT
v_gene: TRBV12-3/TRBV12-4; j_gene: TRBJ1-1; d_gene: .; abundance: .; CDR3aa: CASSHVNTEAFF; CDR3nt: TGTGCCAGCAGTCATGTGAACACTGAAGCTTTCTTT
v_gene: TRBV27; j_gene: TRBJ2-7; d_gene: .; abundance: .; CDR3aa: CASSPFGGAYEQYF; CDR3nt: TGTGCCAGCAGTCCCTTCGGGGGAGCCTACGAGCAGTACTTC
v_gene: TRBV11-2; j_gene: TRBJ2-7; d_gene: TRBD1; abundance: few; CDR3aa: CASSSTRGDRTSYEQYF; CDR3nt: TGTGCCAGCAGCTCGACCCGAGGGGACAGGACCTCCTACGAGCAGTACTTC
v_gene: TRBV10-3; j_gene: TRBJ1-6; d_gene: TRBD1; abundance: .; CDR3aa: CATMDRGSPLHF; CDR3nt: TGTGCCACCATGGACAGGGGTTCACCCCTCCACTTT
v_gene: TRBV19; j_gene: TRBJ2-5; d_gene: TRBD2; abundance: .; CDR3aa: CASSIGGGGETQYF; CDR3nt: TGTGCCAGTAGTATAGGCGGCGGGGGGGAGACCCAGTACTTC
v_gene: TRBV7-8; j_gene: TRBJ1-2; d_gene: TRBD1; abundance: .; CDR3aa: CASSLGTGGDYGYTF; CDR3nt: TGTGCCAGCAGCTTGGGGACAGGAGGGGACTATGGCTACACCTTC
v_gene: TRBV6-5; j_gene: TRBJ2-7; d_gene: .; abundance: .; CDR3aa: CASPRGYEQYF; CDR3nt: TGTGCCAGCCCCCGGGGCTACGAGCAGTACTTC
v_gene: TRBV6-5; j_gene: TRBJ1-3; d_gene: .; abundance: .; CDR3aa: CALLAREAGNTIYF; CDR3nt: TGTGCCTTGCTGGCCCGGGAAGCTGGAAACACCATATATTTT
v_gene: TRBV9; j_gene: TRBJ1-4; d_gene: .; abundance: .; CDR3aa: CASSEGQGWTNEKLFF; CDR3nt: TGTGCCAGCAGCGAGGGGCAGGGGTGGACTAATGAAAAACTGTTTTTT
v_gene: TRBV30; j_gene: TRBJ1-4; d_gene: .; abundance: .; CDR3aa: CAWASGGLNEKLFF; CDR3nt: TGTGCCTGGGCCTCGGGGGGACTAAATGAAAAACTGTTTTTT
v_gene: TRBV5-1; j_gene: TRBJ2-1; d_gene: .; abundance: .; CDR3aa: CASAVANEQFF; CDR3nt: TGCGCCAGCGCCGTGGCTAATGAGCAGTTCTTC
v_gene: TRBV16; j_gene: TRBJ2-7; d_gene: TRBD1; abundance: .; CDR3aa: CASSHITGTGSYEQYF; CDR3nt: TGTGCCAGCAGCCATATAACCGGGACAGGATCCTACGAGCAGTACTTC
v_gene: TRBV5-4; j_gene: TRBJ2-5; d_gene: TRBD2; abundance: .; CDR3aa: CASSLLAGSIGTQYF; CDR3nt: TGTGCCAGCAGCTTACTAGCGGGTTCTATTGGGACCCAGTACTTC
v_gene: TRBV28; j_gene: TRBJ1-1; d_gene: TRBD1; abundance: .; CDR3aa: CASRLDREGTEAFF; CDR3nt: TGTGCCAGCAGATTGGACAGGGAGGGCACTGAAGCTTTCTTT
v_gene: TRBV5-1; j_gene: TRBJ2-3; d_gene: .; abundance: .; CDR3aa: CASNPLLGTDTQYF; CDR3nt: TGCGCCAGCAACCCCCTGCTAGGCACAGATACGCAGTATTTT
v_gene: TRBV5-6; j_gene: TRBJ2-5; d_gene: TRBD2; abundance: .; CDR3aa: CASSLGLAGGPETQYF; CDR3nt: TGTGCCAGCAGCCTGGGACTAGCGGGGGGGCCGGAGACCCAGTACTTC
v_gene: TRBV6-4; j_gene: TRBJ1-5; d_gene: .; abundance: .; CDR3aa: CASSPDIFSNQPQHF; CDR3nt: TGTGCCAGCAGTCCCGACATCTTTAGCAATCAGCCCCAGCATTTT
v_gene: TRBV2; j_gene: TRBJ1-3; d_gene: .; abundance: once; CDR3aa: CASSEDSRAGNTIYF; CDR3nt: TGTGCCAGCAGTGAAGATAGCAGGGCCGGAAACACCATATATTTT
v_gene: TRBV6-5; j_gene: TRBJ2-7; d_gene: TRBD2; abundance: many; CDR3aa: CASSGRSSYEQYF; CDR3nt: TGTGCCAGTAGCGGGAGAAGCTCCTACGAGCAGTACTTC
v_gene: TRBV4-1; j_gene: TRBJ2-6; d_gene: TRBD2; abundance: once; CDR3aa: CASSQGGGVSGANVLTF; CDR3nt: TGCGCCAGCAGCCAAGGGGGAGGGGTCTCTGGGGCCAACGTCCTGACTTTC
v_gene: TRBV13; j_gene: TRBJ1-1; d_gene: .; abundance: .; CDR3aa: CASSPAGGGTEAFF; CDR3nt: TGTGCCAGCAGTCCCGCGGGGGGAGGCACTGAAGCTTTCTTT
v_gene: TRBV7-9; j_gene: TRBJ2-7; d_gene: .; abundance: .; CDR3aa: CASSSNGQGLRPYEQYF; CDR3nt: TGTGCCAGCAGCTCAAACGGGCAGGGACTGCGACCCTACGAGCAGTACTTC
v_gene: TRBV18; j_gene: TRBJ2-3; d_gene: .; abundance: .; CDR3aa: CASSPPFTGTSTDTQYF; CDR3nt: TGTGCCAGCTCACCCCCCTTTACGGGTACTAGCACAGATACGCAGTATTTT
v_gene: TRBV7-9; j_gene: TRBJ2-7; d_gene: .; abundance: .; CDR3aa: CASSSQFTYEQYF; CDR3nt: TGTGCCAGCAGCTCCCAGTTTACCTACGAGCAGTACTTC
v_gene: TRBV10-2; j_gene: TRBJ2-7; d_gene: .; abundance: .; CDR3aa: CASASTGRDEQYF; CDR3nt: TGCGCCAGCGCGTCAACAGGGAGGGACGAGCAGTACTTC
v_gene: TRBV5-4; j_gene: TRBJ1-1; d_gene: .; abundance: .; CDR3aa: CASSLNRVGKTEAFF; CDR3nt: TGTGCCAGCAGCTTAAACAGGGTGGGGAAAACTGAAGCTTTCTTT
v_gene: TRBV12-5; j_gene: TRBJ2-5; d_gene: .; abundance: .; CDR3aa: CASGPPWGETQYF; CDR3nt: TGTGCTAGTGGCCCTCCCTGGGGCGAGACCCAGTACTTC
v_gene: TRBV6-1; j_gene: TRBJ2-2; d_gene: TRBD2; abundance: .; CDR3aa: CASSEAGIAGVAGELFF; CDR3nt: TGTGCCAGCAGTGAAGCGGGGATAGCGGGAGTTGCCGGGGAGCTGTTTTTT
v_gene: TRBV19; j_gene: TRBJ1-1; d_gene: .; abundance: .; CDR3aa: CASSIYGVRTEAFF; CDR3nt: TGTGCCAGTAGTATATACGGGGTCCGGACTGAAGCTTTCTTT
v_gene: TRBV10-2; j_gene: TRBJ1-2; d_gene: TRBD1; abundance: .; CDR3aa: CASGGTGDGYTF; CDR3nt: TGCGCCAGCGGTGGGACAGGGGATGGCTACACCTTC
v_gene: TRBV5-1; j_gene: TRBJ1-4; d_gene: TRBD1; abundance: .; CDR3aa: CASSLGGGPGNEKLFF; CDR3nt: TGCGCCAGCAGCTTAGGAGGGGGCCCTGGAAATGAAAAACTGTTTTTT
v_gene: TRBV18; j_gene: TRBJ2-7; d_gene: .; abundance: .; CDR3aa: CASSPSYRSYEQYF; CDR3nt: TGTGCCAGCTCACCATCGTACAGGAGCTACGAGCAGTACTTC
v_gene: TRBV10-3; j_gene: TRBJ1-1; d_gene: .; abundance: .; CDR3aa: CAMSRDTNEAFF; CDR3nt: TGTGCCATGAGTCGGGACACTAATGAAGCTTTCTTT
v_gene: TRBV7-8; j_gene: TRBJ2-7; d_gene: TRBD2; abundance: .; CDR3aa: CASSLGGGYEQYF; CDR3nt: TGTGCCAGCAGCTTAGGGGGGGGCTACGAGCAGTACTTC
v_gene: TRBV5-1; j_gene: TRBJ2-7; d_gene: TRBD1; abundance: .; CDR3aa: CASSLESGQGFYEQYF; CDR3nt: TGCGCCAGCAGCCTAGAGTCGGGACAGGGGTTCTACGAGCAGTACTTC
v_gene: TRBV7-8; j_gene: TRBJ2-7; d_gene: TRBD1; abundance: .; CDR3aa: CASSPRRQGAMNEQYF; CDR3nt: TGTGCCAGCAGCCCGAGACGACAGGGGGCGATGAACGAGCAGTACTTC
v_gene: TRBV6-5; j_gene: TRBJ2-3; d_gene: .; abundance: .; CDR3aa: CATDSSSTDTQYF; CDR3nt: TGTGCCACTGACTCTTCTAGCACAGATACGCAGTATTTT
v_gene: TRBV19; j_gene: TRBJ2-1; d_gene: .; abundance: .; CDR3aa: CATRRGAGNEQFF; CDR3nt: TGTGCCACCCGACGAGGAGCGGGCAATGAGCAGTTCTTC
v_gene: TRBV3-1/TRBV3-2; j_gene: TRBJ1-5; d_gene: .; abundance: .; CDR3aa: CASSREGQPQHF; CDR3nt: TGTGCCAGCAGCCGTGAGGGCCAGCCCCAGCATTTT
v_gene: TRBV10-2; j_gene: TRBJ1-1; d_gene: TRBD1; abundance: .; CDR3aa: CASSPGQGATYEAFF; CDR3nt: TGCGCCAGCAGTCCCGGACAGGGGGCTACCTATGAAGCTTTCTTT
v_gene: TRBV6-5; j_gene: TRBJ1-2; d_gene: TRBD1; abundance: .; CDR3aa: CASSYGQGLGGYTF; CDR3nt: TGTGCCAGCAGTTACGGACAGGGATTGGGTGGCTACACCTTC
v_gene: TRBV19; j_gene: TRBJ1-4; d_gene: .; abundance: .; CDR3aa: CASSINGRVSEKLFF; CDR3nt: TGTGCCAGTAGTATTAACGGCAGGGTTAGTGAAAAACTGTTTTTT
v_gene: TRBV27; j_gene: TRBJ2-1; d_gene: TRBD2; abundance: .; CDR3aa: CASRTWTSGDYNEQFF; CDR3nt: TGTGCCAGCAGGACATGGACTAGCGGGGACTACAATGAGCAGTTCTTC
v_gene: TRBV7-9; j_gene: TRBJ1-3; d_gene: .; abundance: .; CDR3aa: CASSGPGSSGNTIYF; CDR3nt: TGTGCCAGCAGTGGGCCGGGGTCCTCTGGAAACACCATATATTTT
v_gene: TRBV11-3; j_gene: TRBJ2-7; d_gene: .; abundance: .; CDR3aa: CASSSMDRSPYEQYF; CDR3nt: TGTGCCAGCAGCTCGATGGACAGAAGTCCCTACGAGCAGTACTTC
v_gene: TRBV5-1; j_gene: TRBJ2-5; d_gene: .; abundance: .; CDR3aa: CASSLGGGGETQYF; CDR3nt: TGCGCCAGCAGCTTGGGAGGAGGCGGAGAGACCCAGTACTTC
v_gene: TRBV5-1; j_gene: TRBJ2-1; d_gene: .; abundance: .; CDR3aa: CASRRTESLYNEQFF; CDR3nt: TGCGCCAGCAGAAGGACAGAAAGCCTCTACAATGAGCAGTTCTTC
v_gene: TRBV19; j_gene: TRBJ1-4; d_gene: .; abundance: .; CDR3aa: CASSSGGLAEKLFF; CDR3nt: TGTGCCAGTAGTTCGGGAGGACTTGCGGAAAAACTGTTTTTT
v_gene: TRBV7-8; j_gene: TRBJ1-2; d_gene: .; abundance: few; CDR3aa: CASSSLPKTASYGYTF; CDR3nt: TGTGCCAGCAGCTCCCTCCCAAAGACAGCGTCTTATGGCTACACCTTC